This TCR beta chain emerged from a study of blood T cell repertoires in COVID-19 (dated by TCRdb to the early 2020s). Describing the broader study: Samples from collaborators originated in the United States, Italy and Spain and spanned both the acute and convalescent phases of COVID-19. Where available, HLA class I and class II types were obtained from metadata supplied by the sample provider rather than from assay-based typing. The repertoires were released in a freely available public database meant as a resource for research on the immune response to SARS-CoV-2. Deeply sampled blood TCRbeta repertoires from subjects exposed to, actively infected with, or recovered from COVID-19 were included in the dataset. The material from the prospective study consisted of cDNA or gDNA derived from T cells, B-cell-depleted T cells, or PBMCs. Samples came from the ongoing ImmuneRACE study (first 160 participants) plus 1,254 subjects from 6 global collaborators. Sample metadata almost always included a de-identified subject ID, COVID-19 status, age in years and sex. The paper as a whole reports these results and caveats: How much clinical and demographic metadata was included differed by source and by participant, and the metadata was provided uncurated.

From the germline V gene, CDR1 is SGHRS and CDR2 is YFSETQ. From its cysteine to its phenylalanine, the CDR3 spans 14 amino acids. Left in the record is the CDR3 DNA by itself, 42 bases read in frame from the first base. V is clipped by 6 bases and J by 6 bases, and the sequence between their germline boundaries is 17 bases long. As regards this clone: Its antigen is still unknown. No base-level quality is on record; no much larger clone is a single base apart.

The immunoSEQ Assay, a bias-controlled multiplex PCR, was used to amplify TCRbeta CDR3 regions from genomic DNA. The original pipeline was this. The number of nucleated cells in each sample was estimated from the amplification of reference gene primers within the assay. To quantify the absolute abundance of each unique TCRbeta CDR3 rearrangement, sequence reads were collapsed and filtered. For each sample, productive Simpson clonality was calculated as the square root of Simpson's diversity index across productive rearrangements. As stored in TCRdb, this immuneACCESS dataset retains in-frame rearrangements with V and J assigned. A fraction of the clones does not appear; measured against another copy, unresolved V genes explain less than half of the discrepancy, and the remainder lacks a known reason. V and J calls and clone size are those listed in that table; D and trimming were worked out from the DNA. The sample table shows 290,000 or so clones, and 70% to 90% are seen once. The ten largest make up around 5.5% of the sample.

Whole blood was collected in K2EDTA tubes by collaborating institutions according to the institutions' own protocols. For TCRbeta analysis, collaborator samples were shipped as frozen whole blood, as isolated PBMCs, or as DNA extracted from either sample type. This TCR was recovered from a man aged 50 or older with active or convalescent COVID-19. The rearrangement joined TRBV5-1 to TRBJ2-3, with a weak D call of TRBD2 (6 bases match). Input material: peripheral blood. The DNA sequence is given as TGCGCCAGCACCCCTGGAGGGTCTTGGGATACGCAGTATTTT. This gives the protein CASTPGGSWDTQYF.